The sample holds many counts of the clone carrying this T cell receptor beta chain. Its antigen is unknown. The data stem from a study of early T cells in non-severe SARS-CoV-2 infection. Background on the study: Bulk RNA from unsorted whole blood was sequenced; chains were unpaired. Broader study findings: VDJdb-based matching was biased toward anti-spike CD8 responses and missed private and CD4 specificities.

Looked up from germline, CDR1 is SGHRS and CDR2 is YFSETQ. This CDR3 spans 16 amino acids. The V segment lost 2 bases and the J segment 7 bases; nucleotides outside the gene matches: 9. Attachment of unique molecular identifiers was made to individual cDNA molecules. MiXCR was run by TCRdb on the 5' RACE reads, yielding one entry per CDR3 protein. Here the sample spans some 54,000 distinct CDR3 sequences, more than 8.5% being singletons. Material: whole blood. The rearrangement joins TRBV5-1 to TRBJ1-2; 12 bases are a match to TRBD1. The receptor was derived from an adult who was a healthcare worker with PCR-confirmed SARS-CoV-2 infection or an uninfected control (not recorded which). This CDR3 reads CASSLTPGTGGSGYTF. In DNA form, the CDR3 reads TGCGCCAGCAGCTTAACCCCCGGGACAGGGGGCAGTGGCTACACCTTC.